The 18 T cell receptor beta chains below were found in one sample sequenced in a study of CD4 T cells in relation to SARS-CoV-2 and coronaviruses. Unexposed donor CD4+ T cells date from about 2011-2018, before the COVID-19 pandemic. CD4+ T cells were isolated from the cells after 10 days of culture. TCRdb's copy holds only in-frame clones and misses some; the assay was immunoSEQ multiplex PCR. The sample lists more than 25,000 clones, roughly 70% occurring once. Their target antigens are unknown. The specimen sequenced was CD4+ T cells from PBMCs, cultured in vitro. The receptors derive from a human donor in good health.

The chain employs TRBV5-6 and TRBJ2-7; D gene unclear. The CDR3 sequence is 11 residues long. V lost 3 bases, J lost 4 bases, and 5 bases lay in between. Germline V gives CDR1 SGHDT, CDR2 YYEEEE. The CDR3 reads CASSSKYEQYF. The CDR3 DNA reads TGTGCCAGCAGCTCGAAATACGAGCAGTACTTC.

This clone was picked up a small number of times. The V gene is TRBV10-2, the J gene TRBJ1-5; D gene ambiguous. V shed 2 bases and J shed 0 bases, with 8 bases lying between them. Germline V gives CDR1 WSHSY, CDR2 SAAADI. There are 15 residues in the CDR3. CDR3 sequence: CASSERLNSNQPQHF. The CDR3 bases are TGCGCCAGCAGTGAGCGACTAAATAGCAATCAGCCCCAGCATTTT.

The chain couples TRBV18 to TRBJ2-2; a weak D match, TRBD2 (5 bases). V lost 6 bases and J lost 3, with 11 bases in between. In germline, CDR1 is KGHSH, CDR2 LQKENI. The CDR3 loop spans 14 amino acids. The CDR3 protein is CASSPGVDTGELFF. CDR3 DNA: TGTGCCAGCTCCCCCGGGGTTGACACCGGGGAGCTGTTTTTT.

The J gene is TRBJ1-1, the V gene TRBV6-5, with 7 bases matching TRBD1. The CDR3 extends over 14 amino acids. Germline V gene data show CDR1 as MNHEY and CDR2 as SVGAGI. The V segment lost 6 bases and the J segment 5 bases; nucleotides outside the gene matches: 9. CDR3 DNA: TGTGCCAGCAGAATTACGACAGGGAATACTGAAGCTTTCTTT. This sequence encodes CASRITTGNTEAFF.

This chain joins TRBV2 and TRBJ1-1, with 7 bases that match TRBD1. The V gene end was trimmed by 11 bases and the J gene end by 0 bases; junction bases not matched to a gene: 12. The CDR3 length is 15 residues. In germline, CDR1 is SNHLY, CDR2 FYNNEI. The CDR3 coding sequence is TGTGCCTCCAATCTGCAGGGGGGCTTGAACACTGAAGCTTTCTTT. It yields the protein CASNLQGGLNTEAFF.

The V call is TRBV11-3, the J call TRBJ1-1; D possibly corresponds to TRBD1 (6 bases). The CDR3 contains 15 residues. The V end was cut by 0 bases, the J end by 8 bases, with 16 bases between. Germline V CDR1 and CDR2: SGHNT, YENEEA. CDR3 nucleotide sequence: TGTGCCAGCAGCTTAGATGCAGGGCAGGGGAGAGAAGCTTTCTTT. Amino acid sequence: CASSLDAGQGREAFF.

V and J are TRBV28 and TRBJ2-1; 11 nucleotides agree with TRBD1. The CDR3 contains 19 residues. Germline assignment: CDR1 MDHEN and CDR2 SYDVKM. J was trimmed by 3 bases and V by 7 bases; bases with no gene match: 17. The CDR3 DNA is TGTGCCAGCACGGACAGGGGGCGGGGAGCGGGGCTATTCTACAATGAGCAGTTCTTC. This translates into CASTDRGRGAGLFYNEQFF.

The V call is TRBV6-1, the J call TRBJ2-6; 11 bases are shared with TRBD2. Germline V lookup: CDR1 MNHNS, CDR2 SASEGT. V dropped 4 bases and J dropped 0; count of bases not matched to a gene: 8. The CDR3 runs to 19 residues. CDR3 coding DNA: TGTGCCAGCAGTGGACTAGCGGGACAACTTACCTCTGGGGCCAACGTCCTGACTTTC. This gives the protein CASSGLAGQLTSGANVLTF.

The chain recombines TRBV6-5 with TRBJ1-3; no clear D gene. Germline V gene lookup returns CDR1 MNHEY and CDR2 SVGAGI. This CDR3 spans 14 amino acids. Trimming took 3 bases from V and 2 from J, leaving 8 bases between them. Here the CDR3 DNA reads TGTGCCAGCAGTTATAGCCAACCTGGAAACACCATATATTTT. Protein sequence: CASSYSQPGNTIYF.

The chain employs TRBV9 and TRBJ2-1; 10 bases fit TRBD2. The CDR3 spans 18 residues. The trim removed 0 bases at V and 2 bases at J, leaving 8 bases unmatched. CDR1 is SGDLS, CDR2 YYNGEE, per germline. CDR3 amino acids: CASSVDRTSGKTYNEQFF. The DNA of the CDR3 is TGTGCCAGCAGCGTAGATAGGACTAGCGGAAAAACCTACAATGAGCAGTTCTTC.

The J gene is TRBJ1-3, the V gene TRBV9; tentative D call: TRBD1 (5 bases). The germline CDR1 and CDR2 sequences are SGDLS and YYNGEE. The CDR3 runs 15 residues. The V and J ends lost 0 bases and 7 bases respectively, with 14 bases between them. CDR3 sequence reads: CASSVAVGVGNTIYF. CDR3 coding DNA: TGTGCCAGCAGCGTAGCCGTAGGGGTAGGGAACACCATATATTTT.

The CDR3 nucleotides read TGTGCCAGCAGCTTGGCCCTCGTGACAGGGGGCCTCTATGGCTACACCTTC. Translated: CASSLALVTGGLYGYTF. This sequence joins TRBV5-4 and TRBJ1-2; 10 bases are shared with TRBD1. J gave up 4 bases and V 0 bases, and 9 bases lay outside the gene matches. Per germline, CDR1 SGHNT and CDR2 YYREEE (reference sequence). The CDR3 covers 17 residues.

The J gene is TRBJ2-2, the V gene TRBV4-2; 10 bases align to TRBD2. Germline trimming cut 4 bases from V and 1 base from J; bases unmatched to any gene: 3. CDR3 length equals 16 residues. Germline lookup yields CDR1 LGHNA and CDR2 YNFKEQ. Written as DNA, the CDR3 is TGTGCCAGCAGCCCTACTAGCGGGGAGAACACCGGGGAGCTGTTTTTT. Translation: CASSPTSGENTGELFF.

The chain combines TRBV5-4 with TRBJ2-3; 7 positions match TRBD2. The CDR3 runs to 16 residues. The germline V gene encodes CDR1 SGHNT and CDR2 YYREEE (reference sequence). J was trimmed by 4 bases and V by 0 bases; bases with no gene match: 8. The CDR3: CASSLAAGSPADTQYF. CDR3 nucleotide sequence: TGTGCCAGCAGCTTGGCAGCGGGAAGCCCGGCAGATACGCAGTATTTT.

V and J are TRBV6-2 or TRBV6-3 and TRBJ2-1; the match to TRBD2 covers 7 bases. V gave up 4 bases and J gave up 4 bases; unmatched junction bases: 4. Per the germline V gene, CDR1 is MNHEY and CDR2 is SVGEGT. The CDR3 is 14 amino acids. The CDR3 loop is CASSSAGAYNEQFF. For the CDR3, the DNA is TGTGCCAGCAGTTCGGCGGGAGCTTACAATGAGCAGTTCTTC.

The rearrangement uses TRBV11-2 and TRBJ1-2, with D possibly being TRBD1 (5 bases). Germline CDR1 and CDR2: SGHAT and FQNNGV. Trimming took 1 base from V and 7 from J, leaving 10 bases between them. This CDR3 contains 13 residues. The CDR3 nucleotides read TGTGCCAGCAGCTTAGGTAGGGGAGGTGGCTACACCTTC. This codes for CASSLGRGGGYTF.

The chain carries TRBV19 and TRBJ2-3; 8 bases match TRBD2. Germline assignment: CDR1 LNHDA and CDR2 SQIVND (reference sequence). V lost 9 bases and J lost 2; bases outside the gene matches: 7. The CDR3 has 14 amino acids. CDR3 sequence reads: CASGERGYTDTQYF. DNA of the CDR3: TGTGCCAGCGGAGAGCGGGGGTACACAGATACGCAGTATTTT.

The CDR3 nucleotides read TGTGCCAGCAGCTTGGGGGGAAGGGGGGGTCCCTATGGCTACACCTTC. Translation: CASSLGGRGGPYGYTF. The chain uses TRBV5-4 and TRBJ1-2, with a tentative D call TRBD1 (6 bases). The CDR3 has 16 amino acids. The V gene's germline CDR1 is SGHNT and CDR2 YYREEE (reference sequence). Trimming removed 0 bases from V and 4 bases from J, with 16 bases in between.